The present TCR beta chain was sequenced within a study of T cell clonality in common variable immunodeficiency. This clone was detected ten times or more. Antigen specificity is unknown. The missing CDR3 end, 3 residues past where the read stops, is filled in from the germline J gene. Trimming at V came to 2 bases and at J to 8 bases, leaving 7 bases not matched to a gene. The germline V gene encodes CDR1 SGHAT and CDR2 FQNNGV. The CDR3 totals 15 residues. The repertoire was sequenced with immunoSEQ multiplex PCR; TCRdb's copy has only in-frame clones and lacks some. The sample holds 30,000 to 35,000 clones, and no clone turns up only once. Study-wide points: CVID patient heterogeneity limited repertoire-clinical complication correlations. Common variable immunodeficiency TCR beta sequences reportedly had fewer deletions and N-nucleotide insertions.

CVID subjects were 15 female and 29 male, aged about 8 to 65. Both groups were predominantly of Caucasian heritage. V gene TRBV11-2 combines with J gene TRBJ1-4; 8 bases map to TRBD1. The TCR comes from a human donor with common variable immunodeficiency. Sequenced input: peripheral blood mononuclear cells. The sequenced CDR3 bases are TGTGCCAGCAGCTTATTAGCAGGGGGCCGGGAAAAA. Encoded protein: CASSLLAGGREK. Given in full, the CDR3 is CASSLLAGGREKLFF.